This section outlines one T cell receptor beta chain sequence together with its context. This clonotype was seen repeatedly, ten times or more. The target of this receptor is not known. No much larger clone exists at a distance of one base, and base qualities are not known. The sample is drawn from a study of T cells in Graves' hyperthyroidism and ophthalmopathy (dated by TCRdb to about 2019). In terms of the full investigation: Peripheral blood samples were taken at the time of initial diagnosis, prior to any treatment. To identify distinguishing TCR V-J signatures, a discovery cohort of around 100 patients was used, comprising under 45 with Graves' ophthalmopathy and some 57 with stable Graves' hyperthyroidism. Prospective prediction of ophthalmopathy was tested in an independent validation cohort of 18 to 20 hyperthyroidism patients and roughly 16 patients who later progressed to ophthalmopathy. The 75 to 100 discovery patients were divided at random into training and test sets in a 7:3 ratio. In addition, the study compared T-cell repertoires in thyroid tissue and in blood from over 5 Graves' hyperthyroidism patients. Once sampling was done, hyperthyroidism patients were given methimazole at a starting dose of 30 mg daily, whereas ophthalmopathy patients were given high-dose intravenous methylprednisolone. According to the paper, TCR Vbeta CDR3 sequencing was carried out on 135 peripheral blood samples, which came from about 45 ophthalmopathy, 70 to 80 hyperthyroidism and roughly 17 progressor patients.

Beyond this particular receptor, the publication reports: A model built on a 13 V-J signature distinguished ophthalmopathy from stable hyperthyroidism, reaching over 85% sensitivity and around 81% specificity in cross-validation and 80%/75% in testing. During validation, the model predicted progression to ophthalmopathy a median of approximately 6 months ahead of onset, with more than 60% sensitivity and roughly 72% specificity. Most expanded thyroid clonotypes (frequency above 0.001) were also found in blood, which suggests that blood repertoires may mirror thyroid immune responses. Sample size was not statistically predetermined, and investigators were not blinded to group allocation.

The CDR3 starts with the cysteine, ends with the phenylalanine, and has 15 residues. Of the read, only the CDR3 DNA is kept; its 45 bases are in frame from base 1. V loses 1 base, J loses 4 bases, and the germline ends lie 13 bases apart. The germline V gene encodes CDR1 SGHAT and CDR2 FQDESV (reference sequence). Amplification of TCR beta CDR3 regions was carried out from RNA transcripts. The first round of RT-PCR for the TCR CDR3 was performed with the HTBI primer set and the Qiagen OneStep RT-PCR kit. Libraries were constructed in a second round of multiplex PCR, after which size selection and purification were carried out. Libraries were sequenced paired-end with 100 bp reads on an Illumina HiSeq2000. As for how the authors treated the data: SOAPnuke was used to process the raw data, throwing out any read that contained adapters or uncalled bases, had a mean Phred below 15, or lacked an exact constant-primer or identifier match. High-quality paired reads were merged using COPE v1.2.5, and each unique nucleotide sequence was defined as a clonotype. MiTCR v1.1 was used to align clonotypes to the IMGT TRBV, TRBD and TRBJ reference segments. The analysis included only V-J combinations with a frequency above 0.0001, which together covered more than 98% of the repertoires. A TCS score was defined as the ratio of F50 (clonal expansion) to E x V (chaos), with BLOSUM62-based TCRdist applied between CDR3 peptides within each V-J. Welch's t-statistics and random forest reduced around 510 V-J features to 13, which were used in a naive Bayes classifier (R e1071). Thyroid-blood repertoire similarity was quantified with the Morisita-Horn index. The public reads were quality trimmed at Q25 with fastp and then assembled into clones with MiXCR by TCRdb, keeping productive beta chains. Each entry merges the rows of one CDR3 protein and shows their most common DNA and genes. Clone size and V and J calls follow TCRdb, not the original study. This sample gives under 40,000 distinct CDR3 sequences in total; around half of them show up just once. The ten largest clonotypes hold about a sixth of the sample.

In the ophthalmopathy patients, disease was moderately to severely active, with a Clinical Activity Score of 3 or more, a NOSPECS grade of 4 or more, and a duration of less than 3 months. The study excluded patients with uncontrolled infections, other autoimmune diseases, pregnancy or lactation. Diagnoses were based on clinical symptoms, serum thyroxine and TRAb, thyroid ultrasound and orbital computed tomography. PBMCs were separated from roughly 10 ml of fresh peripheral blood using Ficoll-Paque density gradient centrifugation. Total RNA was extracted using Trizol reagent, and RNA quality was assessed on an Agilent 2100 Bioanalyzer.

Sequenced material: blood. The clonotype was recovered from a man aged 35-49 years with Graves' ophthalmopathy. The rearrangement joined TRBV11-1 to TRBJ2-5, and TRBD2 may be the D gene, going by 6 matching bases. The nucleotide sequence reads TGTGCCAGCAGCTTAGAGCGGGTAGAAGGAGAGACCCAGTACTTC. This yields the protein CASSLERVEGETQYF.